The 20 T cell receptor beta chains given below trace back to one sample, sequenced in a study of cytomegalovirus exposure and HLA in healthy donors. Primers: 60 Vbeta forward and 13 Jbeta reverse. Here immunoSEQ multiplex PCR was the method, and the copy in TCRdb shows in-frame clones only, minus some. Of under 200,000 clones in the sample, about 80% were seen once. The sample taken for sequencing was PBMCs. The source is a man younger than 40 in good health and CMV-seronegative.

J is TRBJ2-1 and V is TRBV18, with 7 positions matching TRBD1. Germline V CDR1 and CDR2: KGHSH, LQKENI. CDR3 length: 15 amino acids. J lost 4 bases, V lost 3 bases, and 6 bases had no gene match. The CDR3 nucleotides read TGTGCCAGCTCACCCGGACAGGCCCTGTACAATGAGCAGTTCTTC. Translating gives CASSPGQALYNEQFF.

The chain links TRBV21-1 to TRBJ1-5; the table's D gene call, TRBD1, was not cross checked with the DNA. TRBV21-1 is described as a pseudogene. This CDR3 is built from 15 residues. In DNA, the CDR3 is TGTGCCAGGGCACAGAGACAGGGGTACAATCAGCCCCAGCATTTT. It translates to CARAQRQGYNQPQHF.

The chain uses TRBV18 and TRBJ1-2, with 9 bases identical to TRBD1. The CDR3 covers 16 residues. Per germline, CDR1 KGHSH and CDR2 LQKENI. The J segment lost 6 bases and the V segment lost 0 bases, leaving 8 bases of the junction unmatched. The CDR3 sequence: CASSPPPGQGYHGYTF. The CDR3 region has the DNA TGTGCCAGCTCACCACCACCGGGACAGGGATATCATGGCTACACCTTC. The full variable domain, completed using reference TRBV18 and TRBJ1-2, is NAGVMQNPRHLVRRRGQEARLRCSPMKGHSHVYWYRQLPEEGLKFMVYLQKENIIDESGMPKERFSAEFPKEGPSILRIQQVVRGDSAAYFCASSPPPGQGYHGYTFGSGTRLTVV.

This clone has only one observation. V and J are TRBV28 and TRBJ2-1; TRBD2 agrees at 9 bases. V lost 6 bases and J lost 10; bases outside the gene matches: 7. Germline V CDR1 and CDR2: MDHEN, SYDVKM. This CDR3 spans 13 amino acids. The CDR3 DNA reads TGTGCCAGCAGGACTAGCGGAGGGGTCGAGCAGTTCTTC. Translated: CASRTSGGVEQFF.

This chain connects TRBV23-1 to TRBJ1-5, with D perhaps TRBD1 (5 bases). TRBV23-1 is an ORF, with its function uncertain. V was pared by 2 bases and J by 0 bases, with 14 bases between. The CDR3 length is 17 residues. CDR3 sequence: CASSQADRAYSNQPQHF. The CDR3 nucleotides are TGCGCCAGCAGTCAAGCTGACAGAGCATATAGCAATCAGCCCCAGCATTTT.

This clone was seen a few times. Other nucleotide sequences in the sample specify the same CDR3. This chain joins TRBV5-1 and TRBJ1-4, with D unresolved. In germline, CDR1 is SGHRS, CDR2 YFSETQ. The CDR3 runs 14 residues. Trimming shortened V by 3 bases and J by 0 bases, and 6 bases separated the two germline ends. CDR3 coding DNA: TGCGCCAGCAGCTCGAGCGCAACTAATGAAAAACTGTTTTTT. Its protein is CASSSSATNEKLFF.

This clone was counted only a few times. V and J are TRBV5-7 and TRBJ2-7; a weak D match, TRBD2 (5 bases). TRBV5-7 is assigned to the ORF class and has an uncertain function. Trimming left V 0 bases short and J 2 bases short, with 15 bases between. The CDR3 is 16 amino acids. CDR3 region: CASSLDGGLSPYEQYF. In nucleotides, the CDR3 is TGTGCCAGCAGCTTGGACGGCGGACTTAGCCCCTACGAGCAGTACTTC.

V usage is TRBV29-1 and J usage is TRBJ1-2, with 8 bases aligning to TRBD1. The germline CDR1 and CDR2 sequences are SQVTM and ANQGSEA. The CDR3 consists of 20 residues. CDR3 in amino acids: CSIITRPGDRGEGANYGYTF. CDR3 DNA: TGCAGTATCATAACCCGGCCGGGCGACAGGGGAGAGGGGGCTAACTATGGCTACACCTTC.

CDR3 region: CAISAGAMDSPLHF. CDR3 nucleotides: TGTGCCATCAGTGCAGGGGCTATGGATTCACCCCTCCACTTT. This chain joins TRBV10-3 and TRBJ1-6; possibly TRBD1 for D (6 bases). Germline V gene lookup returns CDR1 ENHRY and CDR2 SYGVKD. The CDR3 consists of 14 residues. V gave up 4 bases and J gave up 8 bases, with 12 bases separating them.

The rearrangement links TRBV30 to TRBJ1-3; TRBD1 might be the D (6 bases). The CDR3 consists of 13 residues. V was cut by 5 bases and J by 0 bases, with 8 bases left in between. Per germline, CDR1 GTSNPN and CDR2 SVGIG (reference sequence). The DNA of the CDR3 is TGTGCCTGGCCGGACAGCTCTGGAAACACCATATATTTT. As protein: CAWPDSSGNTIYF.

The chain employs TRBV5-1 and TRBJ2-7; perhaps TRBD1 as D (5 bases). Germline-derived CDR1 and CDR2 are SGHRS and YFSETQ. The CDR3 runs to 15 residues. V lost 4 bases, J lost 3 bases, and 17 bases lay in between. The CDR3 DNA is TGCGCCAGCAGCCACAAAGACGATAGGGGCTACGAGCAGTACTTC. Protein sequence: CASSHKDDRGYEQYF.

The genes are TRBV9 and TRBJ1-4; 7 nucleotides line up with TRBD1. Germline loops: CDR1 SGDLS, CDR2 YYNGEE. CDR3 length: 14 amino acids. V lost 4 bases to trimming and J lost 7 bases; unmatched junction nucleotides: 7. The CDR3 spells CASSSGGQAEKLFF. The CDR3 nucleotides are TGTGCCAGCAGCTCCGGAGGACAGGCTGAAAAACTGTTTTTT.

The chain has TRBV30 and TRBJ2-7; the D gene is possibly TRBD1 (6 bases). V was trimmed by 5 bases and J by 2 bases, leaving 13 bases between them. Germline assignment: CDR1 GTSNPN and CDR2 SVGIG (reference sequence). The CDR3 extends over 13 amino acids. The CDR3 DNA reads as TGTGCCTGGCGTCCCGGGACACCCTACGAGCAGTACTTC. Translating it yields CAWRPGTPYEQYF.

V and J are TRBV4-1 and TRBJ1-4; 8 bases map to TRBD1. CDR3 size: 15 residues. Per the germline V gene, CDR1 is MGHRA and CDR2 is YSYEKL. After removal of 4 bases from V and 7 bases from J, the junction contained 8 bases not matched to a gene. CDR3: CASSPRTGTGEKLFF. CDR3 coding DNA: TGCGCCAGCAGCCCCCGGACAGGGACGGGTGAAAAACTGTTTTTT.

The V and J genes are TRBV5-5 and TRBJ2-7, with no clear D. Trimming cost V 0 bases and J 2 bases, with 12 bases left between them. The CDR3 contains 15 residues. The germline V gene encodes CDR1 SGHKS and CDR2 YYEKEE (reference sequence). The CDR3 DNA follows: TGTGCCAGCAGCTTGGCCTCACAGTTTACCTACGAGCAGTACTTC. Residues: CASSLASQFTYEQYF.

The rearrangement joins TRBV27 to TRBJ1-1; the D is unclear. Germline loops: CDR1 MNHEY, CDR2 SMNVEV (reference sequence). The CDR3 is 13 amino acids. Trimming pared 2 bases from V and 4 bases from J, leaving 8 bases between. The CDR3 reads CASSLGQATEAFF. CDR3 nucleotides: TGTGCCAGCAGTTTAGGTCAGGCCACTGAAGCTTTCTTT.

The chain employs TRBV13 and TRBJ2-7; D not certain. Germline CDR1 and CDR2: PRHDT and FYEKMQ (reference sequence). The CDR3 extends over 13 amino acids. Trimming removed 1 base at V and 6 bases at J, with 10 bases between. The CDR3 here is CASSLEAEIEQYF. CDR3 sequence (DNA): TGTGCCAGCAGCTTAGAGGCGGAGATCGAGCAGTACTTC.

This clone came up a few times. This chain uses TRBV15 with TRBJ2-7; 11 bases are shared with TRBD2. V dropped 0 bases and J dropped 2; count of bases not matched to a gene: 9. Per germline, CDR1 LNHNV and CDR2 YYDKDF (reference sequence). This CDR3 has 18 amino acids. The CDR3, as DNA: TGTGCCACCAGCAGAGATTGGGCTAGCGGGGGGATAACCTACGAGCAGTACTTC. Its protein is CATSRDWASGGITYEQYF.

CDR3 in amino acids: CASRPTGVNEQFF. CDR3 DNA sequence: TGTGCCAGCAGACCGACAGGGGTCAATGAGCAGTTCTTC. This chain links TRBV7-6 with TRBJ2-1; TRBD1 aligns across 8 bases. V shed 6 bases, J shed 6 bases, and the junction held 4 bases outside the gene matches. CDR1 SGHVS and CDR2 FNYEAQ come from the germline V gene. This CDR3 comprises 13 residues.

The chain uses TRBV6-5 and TRBJ2-5; TRBD1 matches at 10 bases. The germline V gene has CDR1 MNHEY and CDR2 SVGAGI. The V and J ends lost 6 bases and 13 bases, in that order; junction bases with no gene match: 8. CDR3 length: 12 amino acids. The CDR3 reads CASRPDRGAAYF. CDR3 DNA sequence: TGTGCCAGCAGACCGGACAGGGGGGCGGCGTACTTC.